The present T cell receptor (beta chain) was sequenced within a study of blood T cell repertoires in COVID-19. The length of the CDR3 is 14 residues. Germline CDR1 is SGHTA and CDR2 is FQGNSA. Trimming cost V 11 bases and J 6 bases; bases outside gene matches: 11. The table came from immunoSEQ multiplex PCR; TCRdb's copy has only in-frame clones and leaves some out. This sample carries fewer than 300,000 clones, approximately 86% of them seen once, and the ten largest clones take roughly 3%. The receptor was isolated from a woman aged 18-30 years with acute or convalescent COVID-19. Sequencing input: peripheral blood. This chain links TRBV7-2 with TRBJ2-1; TRBD2 matches 9 bases. The CDR3 nucleotides are TGTGCCCTCGGTATTAGCGGGAGATCCAATGAGCAGTTCTTC. Translation gives CALGISGRSNEQFF.